This TCR beta chain was captured in a study of lymphopenia after photon versus proton radiotherapy. Some clones are missing from TCRdb's copy, which holds only in-frame ones; the method was immunoSEQ multiplex PCR. The sample has around 50,000 clones, approximately 84% seen once. Study-level results: Proton therapy kept repertoires fairly stable, unlike photons, which gained effector/memory cells.

This clone was recorded a few times. Its antigen remains unidentified. Deletions cut 4 bases from V and 1 base from J, with 8 bases between. The length of the CDR3 is 14 residues. CDR1 is KGHSH, CDR2 LQKENI, per germline. The chain links TRBV18 to TRBJ1-5; D not certain. The receptor comes from a man aged 60-69 years with pancreatic cancer. Specimen: peripheral blood, collected from a patient treated with proton-based radiotherapy. CDR3 sequence (DNA): TGTGCCAGCTCACTGGCAGCAAGCAATCAGCCCCAGCATTTT. Translating gives CASSLAASNQPQHF.